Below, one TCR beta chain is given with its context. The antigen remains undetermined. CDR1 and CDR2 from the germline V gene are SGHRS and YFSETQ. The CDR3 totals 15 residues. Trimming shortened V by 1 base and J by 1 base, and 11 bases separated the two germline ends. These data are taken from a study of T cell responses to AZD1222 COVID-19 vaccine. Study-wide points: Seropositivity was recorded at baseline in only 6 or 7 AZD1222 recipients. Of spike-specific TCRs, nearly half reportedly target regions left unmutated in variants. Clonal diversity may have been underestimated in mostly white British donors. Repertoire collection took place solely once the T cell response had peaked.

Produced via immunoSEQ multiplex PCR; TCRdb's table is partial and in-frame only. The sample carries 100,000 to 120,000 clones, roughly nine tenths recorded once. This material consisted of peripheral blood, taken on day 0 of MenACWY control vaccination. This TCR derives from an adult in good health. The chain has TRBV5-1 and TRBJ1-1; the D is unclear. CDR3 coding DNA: TGCGCCAGCAGCTTGAGTGTGCAGCAGAACACTGAAGCTTTCTTT. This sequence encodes CASSLSVQQNTEAFF.